These 10 T cell receptor beta chains came from one sample sequenced in a study of vaccination and CD4 T cells after COVID-19. These receptors' targets are unknown. Time point here: late sampling 161 to 241 days after vaccination in three convalescent patients. The treatment: roughly 11-day PBMC culture with coronavirus spike peptide pools or control peptides (ViraFEST assay). Oncomine TCR Beta short-read sequencing was applied to DNA from cultured CD4+ T cells. Each CDR3 protein is one row after TCRdb ran MiXCR on the PCR reads. The sample has 16,000 or so distinct CDR3 sequences, approximately 56% seen once. The sample in question was CD4+ T cells from blood, cultured in vitro, obtained about 7 months after SARS-CoV-2 vaccination. The receptors were sampled from a human donor who had recovered from COVID-19.

This chain joins TRBV20-1 and TRBJ2-7, with D possibly TRBD2 on 5 matching bases. Germline CDR1 DFQATT, CDR2 SNEGSKA (reference sequence). Trimming removed 0 bases from V and 5 bases from J, with 14 bases in between. The CDR3 contains 14 residues. The DNA of the CDR3 is TGCAGTGCTAGAGATCCCAGCGGCGGCGACGAGCAGTACTTC. Protein: CSARDPSGGDEQYF.

The table lists this clonotype with a few counts. The CDR3 sequence is CASSSIPGQGNQPQHF. The CDR3 DNA reads as TGTGCCAGCAGTTCAATTCCGGGACAGGGCAATCAGCCCCAGCATTTT. The chain carries TRBV27 and TRBJ1-5; 8 bases line up with TRBD1. The junction had 7 bases not matched to a gene; V was cut back by 4 bases and J by 2 bases. The CDR3 has 16 amino acids. CDR1 and CDR2 from the germline V gene are MNHEY and SMNVEV (reference sequence).

The CDR3: CASRGRQPQETQYF. CDR3 in DNA: TGTGCCAGCAGAGGGAGACAGCCCCAAGAGACCCAGTACTTC. The chain recombines TRBV7-2 with TRBJ2-5; the D call may be TRBD1 or TRBD2 (5 bases each). The CDR3 is made up of 14 amino acids. The V gene lost 6 bases and the J gene lost 1 base, with 12 bases spanning the gap. In germline, CDR1 is SGHTA, CDR2 FQGNSA.

The chain combines TRBV20-1 with TRBJ1-2; D gene ambiguous. This CDR3 comprises 13 residues. CDR1 and CDR2 (germline): DFQATT, SNEGSKA (reference sequence). V was clipped by 3 bases and J by 4 bases, with 12 bases between them. The CDR3 is CSASMSGFYGYTF. CDR3 nucleotide sequence: TGCAGTGCTAGTATGTCGGGGTTCTATGGCTACACCTTC.

This clonotype came up a few times. The chain combines TRBV20-1 with TRBJ2-1, with D perhaps matching TRBD1 or TRBD2 (5 bases each). The length of the CDR3 is 10 residues. Trimming shortened V by 6 bases and J by 7 bases, and 7 bases separated the two germline ends. Looked up from germline, CDR1 is DFQATT and CDR2 is SNEGSKA (reference sequence). This chain's CDR3 is CSAEGNEQFF. The DNA for the CDR3 is TGCAGTGCCGAGGGGAATGAGCAGTTCTTC.

The J gene is TRBJ1-2, the V gene TRBV7-8; D remains ambiguous. The V gene lost 0 bases and the J gene lost 4 bases, with 9 bases spanning the gap. The CDR3 covers 14 residues. Germline CDR1 and CDR2: SGHVS and FQNEAQ. The CDR3 loop is CASSLAGVSYGYTF. CDR3 in DNA: TGTGCCAGCAGCTTAGCCGGGGTTTCCTATGGCTACACCTTC.

The chain employs TRBV10-3 and TRBJ2-1, with 7 bases matching TRBD1. J lost 3 bases, V lost 2 bases, and 4 bases had no gene match. CDR1 and CDR2 from the germline V gene are ENHRY and SYGVKD. The CDR3 consists of 15 residues. CDR3 sequence: CAISELAGGYNEQFF. Written as DNA, the CDR3 is TGTGCCATCAGTGAGCTTGCAGGGGGCTACAATGAGCAGTTCTTC.

This clonotype occurred a few times. This sequence joins TRBV6-1 and TRBJ1-2; 8 bases align to TRBD1. This CDR3 is 14 amino acids long. Per the germline V gene, CDR1 is MNHNS and CDR2 is SASEGT. Trimming at V came to 6 bases and at J to 3 bases, leaving 6 bases not matched to a gene. The CDR3 nucleotides read TGTGCCAGCAGCCGCGGACAGGGCGACTATGGCTACACCTTC. Its translation: CASSRGQGDYGYTF.

The CDR3 spells CATSGRNSNQPQHF. The CDR3 region has the DNA TGTGCCACCAGCGGCAGAAATAGCAATCAGCCCCAGCATTTT. The chain links TRBV15 to TRBJ1-5, with unresolved D. V was shortened by 5 bases and J by 0 bases, with 8 bases between the two germline ends. The CDR3 consists of 14 residues. Germline V gene data show CDR1 as LNHNV and CDR2 as YYDKDF (reference sequence).

The V and J genes are TRBV27 and TRBJ1-2; D is perhaps TRBD1 (5 bases). CDR3 size: 13 residues. The germline V gene has CDR1 MNHEY and CDR2 SMNVEV (reference sequence). V was trimmed by 10 bases and J by 8 bases, leaving 20 bases between them. CDR3 in DNA: TGTGCCACCGGAGAACTAGGGGTGAAGGGCTACACCTTC. Its protein is CATGELGVKGYTF.